Below are 3 T cell receptor beta chains sequenced from a single sample in a study of blood T cell repertoires in COVID-19. Sequencing was performed with immunoSEQ multiplex PCR; in TCRdb, only in-frame clones are kept and a portion is missing. Of around 15,000 clones listed, more than 65% are singletons. Sequenced input: peripheral blood. The receptors shown here come from a woman in her seventies with active COVID-19.

CDR3: CASSLAFTGGQETQYF. In DNA form, the CDR3 reads TGTGCCAGCAGCTTAGCGTTTACAGGGGGCCAAGAGACCCAGTACTTC. The chain combines TRBV11-1 with TRBJ2-5; 8 bases map to TRBD1. This CDR3 has 16 amino acids. Trimming removed 0 bases from V and 1 base from J; junction bases left unmatched: 4. The germline CDR1 and CDR2 sequences are SGHAT and FQDESV (reference sequence).

The chain couples TRBV3-1 (or the pseudogene TRBV3-2) to TRBJ1-2; the match to TRBD1 covers 9 bases. This CDR3 region has 14 residues. Germline V gene data show CDR1 as LGHDT and CDR2 as YNNKEL (reference sequence). V lost 3 bases, J lost 8 bases, and 7 bases stayed unmatched. CDR3 coding DNA: TGTGCCAGCAGCCACTGGGACAGGGTGACCGGCTACACCTTC. Amino acid sequence: CASSHWDRVTGYTF.

The chain is built from TRBV28 and TRBJ1-5; D remains unclear. This CDR3 spans 15 amino acids. Per germline, CDR1 MDHEN and CDR2 SYDVKM. Between the trimmed V and J ends, which lost 3 bases and 3 bases, there was a span of 12 bases. This CDR3 reads CASSFPPVSNQPQHF. CDR3 DNA: TGTGCCAGCAGTTTTCCCCCCGTTTCCAATCAGCCCCAGCATTTT.